These 9 T cell receptor beta chains share one sample of origin, sequenced in a study of blood T cell repertoires in COVID-19. Here immunoSEQ multiplex PCR was the method, and the copy in TCRdb shows in-frame clones only, minus some. In the table there are over 200,000 clones, about 80% of which are singletons. The sequencing sample was made of peripheral blood. Receptor source: a middle-aged woman with active or convalescent COVID-19.

CDR3 loop: CASSLGGGEIPGELFF. CDR3 nucleotide sequence: TGTGCCAGCAGCTTAGGCGGGGGGGAGATCCCCGGGGAGCTGTTTTTT. The chain uses TRBV7-6 and TRBJ2-2, with 9 nucleotides matching TRBD2. Looked up from germline, CDR1 is SGHVS and CDR2 is FNYEAQ. The length of the CDR3 is 16 residues. Unmatched junction bases numbered 6, after V lost 1 base and J lost 6 bases.

The chain recombines TRBV9 with TRBJ1-1; TRBD1 matches 9 bases. Germline V gene lookup returns CDR1 SGDLS and CDR2 YYNGEE. The CDR3 contains 16 residues. V lost 0 bases to trimming and J lost 1 base; unmatched junction nucleotides: 4. CDR3 loop: CASSVGRGQGNTEAFF. The CDR3, as DNA: TGTGCCAGCAGCGTAGGGCGGGGACAGGGGAACACTGAAGCTTTCTTT.

The genes are TRBV29-1 and TRBJ1-1; no clear D gene. CDR3 length: 8 residues. V was cut by 6 bases and J by 8 bases, with 4 bases left in between. Germline CDR1 and CDR2: SQVTM and ANQGSEA. The CDR3 region has the DNA TGCAGCGTCCCAGAAGCTTTCTTT. This codes for CSVPEAFF.

CDR3 sequence: CAWSGGDREGRTEAFF. In nucleotides, the CDR3 is TGTGCCTGGAGCGGGGGGGACAGGGAAGGACGGACTGAAGCTTTCTTT. The rearrangement uses TRBV30 and TRBJ1-1; 9 positions match TRBD1. The CDR3 is 16 residues long. Germline CDR1 and CDR2: GTSNPN and SVGIG (reference sequence). V lost 3 bases, J lost 5 bases, and 13 bases stayed unmatched. Full variable domain (remainder filled in from reference TRBV30 and TRBJ1-1): SQTIHQWPATLVQPVGSPLSLECTVEGTSNPNLYWYRQAAGRGLQLLFYSVGIGQISSEVPQNLSASRPQDRQFILSSKKLLLSDSGFYLCAWSGGDREGRTEAFFGQGTRLTVV.

The chain carries TRBV3-1 (or the pseudogene TRBV3-2) and TRBJ1-2; weak D call: TRBD1 (5 bases). V was pared by 4 bases and J by 8 bases, with 20 bases between. The germline gives CDR1 LGHDT, CDR2 YNNKEL (reference sequence). There are 15 residues in the CDR3. The CDR3 here is CASSLDSRGSSGYTF. The CDR3 coding sequence is TGTGCCAGCAGCCTTGACTCAAGGGGATCGTCAGGCTACACCTTC.

The chain joins TRBV9 to TRBJ1-5; 7 bases are a match to TRBD1. Germline CDR1 and CDR2: SGDLS and YYNGEE. The CDR3 sequence is 15 residues long. V lost 0 bases and J lost 4; bases outside the gene matches: 4. The CDR3 sequence: CASSVAGQNNQPQHF. CDR3 sequence (DNA): TGTGCCAGCAGCGTAGCGGGACAGAATAATCAGCCCCAGCATTTT. The variable domain in full, completed from reference TRBV9 and TRBJ1-5, reads DSGVTQTPKHLITATGQRVTLRCSPRSGDLSVYWYQQSLDQGLQFLIQYYNGEERAKGNILERFSAQQFPDLHSELNLSSLELGDSALYFCASSVAGQNNQPQHFGDGTRLSIL.

CDR3 sequence (DNA): TGTGCCAGTAGTGTCCTCGGACAAACCTCTGGAAACACCATATATTTT. Its protein product is CASSVLGQTSGNTIYF. The V gene is TRBV19, the J gene TRBJ1-3; a possible D gene is TRBD1 (5 bases). The germline V and J ends were trimmed by 5 bases and 0 bases, with 14 bases remaining between them. In germline, CDR1 is LNHDA, CDR2 SQIVND (reference sequence). This CDR3 contains 16 residues.

The chain carries TRBV5-5 and TRBJ1-1; 7 bases line up with TRBD1. The length of the CDR3 is 13 residues. CDR1 is SGHKS and CDR2 is YYEKEE in the germline V gene (reference sequence). V dropped 7 bases and J dropped 1; count of bases not matched to a gene: 4. CDR3 amino acids: CASSGTENTEAFF. In DNA, the CDR3 is TGTGCCAGCTCCGGGACAGAGAACACTGAAGCTTTCTTT.

This rearrangement joins TRBV24-1 to TRBJ1-1; tentatively, D is TRBD1 (6 bases). Trimming stripped 2 bases from V and 7 bases from J, with 10 bases between. The CDR3 consists of 13 residues. The germline CDR1 and CDR2 sequences are KGHDR and SFDVKD. The DNA for the CDR3 is TGTGCCACCAGTGATTCAAGGGGGTTTGAAGCTTTCTTT. Protein product: CATSDSRGFEAFF.